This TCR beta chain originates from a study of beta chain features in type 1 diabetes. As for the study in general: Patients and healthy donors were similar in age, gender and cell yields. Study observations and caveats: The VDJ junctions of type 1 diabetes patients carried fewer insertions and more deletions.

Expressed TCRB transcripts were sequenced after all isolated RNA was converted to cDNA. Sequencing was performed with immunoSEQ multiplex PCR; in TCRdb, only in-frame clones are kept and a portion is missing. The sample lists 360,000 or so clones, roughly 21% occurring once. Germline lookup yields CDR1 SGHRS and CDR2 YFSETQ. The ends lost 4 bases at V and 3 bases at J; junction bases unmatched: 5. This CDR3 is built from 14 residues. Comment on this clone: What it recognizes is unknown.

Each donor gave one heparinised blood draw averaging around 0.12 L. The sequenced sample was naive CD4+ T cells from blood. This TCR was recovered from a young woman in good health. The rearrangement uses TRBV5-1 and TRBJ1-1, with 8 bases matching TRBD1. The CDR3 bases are TGCGCCAGCAGCGTACAGGGGGGGGACACTGAAGCTTTCTTT. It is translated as CASSVQGGDTEAFF.